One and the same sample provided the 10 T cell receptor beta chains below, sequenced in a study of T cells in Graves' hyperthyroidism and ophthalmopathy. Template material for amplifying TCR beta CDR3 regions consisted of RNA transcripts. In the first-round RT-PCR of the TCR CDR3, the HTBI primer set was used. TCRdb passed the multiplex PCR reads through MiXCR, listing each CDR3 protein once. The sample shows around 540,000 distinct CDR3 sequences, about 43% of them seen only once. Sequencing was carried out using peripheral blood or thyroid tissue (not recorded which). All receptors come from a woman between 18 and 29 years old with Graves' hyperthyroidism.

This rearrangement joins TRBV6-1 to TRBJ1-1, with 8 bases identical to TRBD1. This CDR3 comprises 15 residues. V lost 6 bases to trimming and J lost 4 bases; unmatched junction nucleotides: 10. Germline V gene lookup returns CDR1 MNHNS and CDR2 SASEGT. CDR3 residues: CASSLRQGWGTEAFF. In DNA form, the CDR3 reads TGTGCCAGCAGCCTAAGACAGGGGTGGGGCACTGAAGCTTTCTTT.

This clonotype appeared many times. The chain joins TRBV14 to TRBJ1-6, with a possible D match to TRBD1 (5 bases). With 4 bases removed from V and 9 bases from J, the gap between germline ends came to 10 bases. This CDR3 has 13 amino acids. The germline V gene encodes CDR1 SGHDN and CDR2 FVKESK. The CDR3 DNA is TGTGCCAGCAGCCCGGGGCTGTTTTCACCCCTCCACTTT. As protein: CASSPGLFSPLHF.

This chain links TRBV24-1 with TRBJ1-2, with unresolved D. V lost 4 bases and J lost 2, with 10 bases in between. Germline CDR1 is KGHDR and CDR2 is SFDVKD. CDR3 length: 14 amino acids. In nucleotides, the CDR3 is TGTGCCACCAGTGACCCCTCCGGGAACTATGGCTACACCTTC. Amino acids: CATSDPSGNYGYTF.

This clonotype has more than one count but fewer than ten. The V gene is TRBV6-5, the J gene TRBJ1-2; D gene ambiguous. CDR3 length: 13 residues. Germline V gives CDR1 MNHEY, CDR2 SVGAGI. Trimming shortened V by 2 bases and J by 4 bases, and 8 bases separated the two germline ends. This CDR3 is CASSYTASYGYTF. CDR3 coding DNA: TGTGCCAGCAGTTACACGGCCTCCTATGGCTACACCTTC.

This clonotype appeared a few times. The CDR3 nucleotides are TGTGCCAGCCGCGGGGGCGCATTGGGGGCCCAGTACTTC. Its translation: CASRGGALGAQYF. This rearrangement joins TRBV28 to TRBJ2-5, with TRBD2 as a possible D gene (7 bases). The V gene's germline CDR1 is MDHEN and CDR2 SYDVKM. This CDR3 comprises 13 residues. Trimming stripped 8 bases from V and 9 bases from J, with 19 bases between.

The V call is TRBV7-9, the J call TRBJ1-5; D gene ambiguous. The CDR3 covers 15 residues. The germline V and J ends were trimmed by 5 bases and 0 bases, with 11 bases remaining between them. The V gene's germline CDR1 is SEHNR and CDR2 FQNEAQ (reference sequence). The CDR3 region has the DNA TGTGCCAGCAGCCGCATTCCAAATAGCAATCAGCCCCAGCATTTT. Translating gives CASSRIPNSNQPQHF.

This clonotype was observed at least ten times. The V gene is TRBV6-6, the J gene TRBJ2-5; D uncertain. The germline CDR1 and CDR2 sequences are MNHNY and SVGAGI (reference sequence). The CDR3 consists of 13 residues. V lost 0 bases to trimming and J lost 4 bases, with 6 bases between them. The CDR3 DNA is TGTGCCAGCAGTTACTCGAGGAGAGAGACCCAGTACTTC. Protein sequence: CASSYSRRETQYF.

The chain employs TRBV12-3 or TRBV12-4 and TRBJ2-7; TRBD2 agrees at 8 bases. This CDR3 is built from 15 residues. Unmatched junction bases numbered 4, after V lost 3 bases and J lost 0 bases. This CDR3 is CASSFMLAGSYEQYF. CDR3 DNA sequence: TGTGCCAGCAGTTTTATGCTAGCGGGCTCCTACGAGCAGTACTTC.

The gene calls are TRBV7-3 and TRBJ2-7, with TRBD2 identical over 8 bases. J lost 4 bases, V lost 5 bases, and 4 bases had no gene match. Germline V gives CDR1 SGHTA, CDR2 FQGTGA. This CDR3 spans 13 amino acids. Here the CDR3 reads CASSLGGRYEQYF. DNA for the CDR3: TGTGCCAGCAGCCTCGGCGGGAGGTACGAGCAGTACTTC. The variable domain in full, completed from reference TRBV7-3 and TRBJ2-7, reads GAGVSQTPSNKVTEKGKYVELRCDPISGHTALYWYRQSLGQGPEFLIYFQGTGAADDSGLPNDRFFAVRPEGSVSTLKIQRTERGDSAVYLCASSLGGRYEQYFGPGTRLTVT.

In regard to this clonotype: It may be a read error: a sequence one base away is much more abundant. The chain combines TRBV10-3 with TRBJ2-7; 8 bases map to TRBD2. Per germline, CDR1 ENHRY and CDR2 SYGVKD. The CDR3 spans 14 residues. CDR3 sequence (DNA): TGTGCCATCAGTACTTTAGCGGGATCCTACGGGCAGTACTTC. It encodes CAISTLAGSYGQYF.